Here is one TCR beta chain with its context. Germline V gene lookup returns CDR1 LGHNA and CDR2 YSLEER. This CDR3 is built from 16 residues. V shed 0 bases, J shed 6 bases, and the junction held 9 bases outside the gene matches. Profiling relied on immunoSEQ multiplex PCR, and the TCRdb table lists in-frame clones only, not all of them. The sample holds approximately 200,000 clones, approximately 85% seen once. The entry originates in a study of blood T cell repertoires in COVID-19. At the level of the study: The samples span acute and convalescent COVID-19 from the United States, Italy and Spain.

The sequenced sample was PBMCs or T cells enriched from blood (not recorded which). This TCR was sampled from a middle-aged man who had recovered from COVID-19. V gene TRBV4-3 combines with J gene TRBJ1-2; 8 nucleotides line up with TRBD1. CDR3 region: CASSQDLRQGNHGYTF. DNA for the CDR3: TGCGCCAGCAGCCAAGATTTGCGACAGGGGAATCATGGCTACACCTTC.